This entry features one T cell receptor (beta chain) sequence. The antigen is not known. TCRdb keeps only in-frame clones here, not all; method: immunoSEQ multiplex PCR. The data contain roughly 140,000 clones, approximately 80% of them singletons. V was trimmed by 2 bases and J by 4 bases, leaving 12 bases between them. This CDR3 has 15 amino acids. CDR1 SGHNT and CDR2 YYREEE come from the germline V gene (reference sequence). This record comes from a study of PD-1 blockade in classical Hodgkin lymphoma. Whole-study context: On a schedule of every 2 weeks, patients received nivolumab 3 mg/kg intravenously. Study-wide results and limits: Underlying causes for the observed repertoire differences were not defined, possibly disease activity or prior therapy. It was reported that newly diagnosed patients had less baseline TCR diversity than healthy donors.

All the patients suffered relapse after autologous stem cell transplantation, and brentuximab vedotin exposure differed. Patients had relapsed/refractory classical Hodgkin lymphoma with complete response, partial response or progressive disease as best response. The chain uses TRBV5-4 and TRBJ2-2; D might be TRBD2 (5 bases). This receptor was identified in a human donor with classical Hodgkin lymphoma. The sample consisted of peripheral blood mononuclear cells (PBMCs), taken before the second cycle of nivolumab. The CDR3 DNA reads TGTGCCAGCAGCTTTCCGGGGATACGCACCGGGGAGCTGTTTTTT. This sequence encodes CASSFPGIRTGELFF. Variable domain in full (rest from reference TRBV5-4 and TRBJ2-2): ETGVTQSPTHLIKTRGQQVTLRCSSQSGHNTVSWYQQALGQGPQFIFQYYREEENGRGNFPPRFSGLQFPNYSSELNVNALELDDSALYLCASSFPGIRTGELFFGEGSRLTVL.